Here is one T cell receptor (beta chain) with its context. As yet, its antigen is unknown. The data are from a study of identical twins. Study-wide results and caveats: In cord blood, abundant beta clonotypes had fewer insertions; memory showed no trend.

Between the trimmed V and J ends, which lost 3 bases and 0 bases, there was a span of 9 bases. The CDR3 contains 15 residues. CDR1 is ENHRY and CDR2 is SYGVKD in the germline V gene. TCRdb reprocessed the 5' RACE reads with MiXCR, giving one entry per CDR3 protein. The sample shows 690,000 or so distinct CDR3 sequences, less than 10% of them seen only once. The same sample was also used in a study of yellow fever vaccine responses in identical twins.

The sequenced sample consisted of PBMCs. This rearrangement joins TRBV10-3 to TRBJ2-1; D is possibly TRBD2 (5 bases). This clonotype was obtained from a woman aged 18-30 years in good health. The CDR3 DNA sequence: TGTGCCATCAGTGATACGGCGGGCTCCTACAATGAGCAGTTCTTC. This gives the protein CAISDTAGSYNEQFF.